These 15 T cell receptor beta chains were sequenced from one sample in a study of T cells in Graves' hyperthyroidism and ophthalmopathy. Amplified TCR beta CDR3 regions came from RNA transcripts. First-round RT-PCR targeting the TCR CDR3 was performed with the HTBI primer set. TCRdb called the multiplex PCR reads again in MiXCR, with one record for every CDR3 protein. The sample contains approximately 700,000 distinct CDR3 sequences, 16% of which appear only once. Specimen: blood. These receptors were collected from a man younger than 35 with Graves' hyperthyroidism.

The J gene is TRBJ1-5, the V gene TRBV6-1; no reliable D call. The CDR3 runs 16 residues. Germline CDR1 reads MNHNS; CDR2 reads SASEGT. Trimming stripped 2 bases from V and 4 bases from J, with 15 bases between. The chain's CDR3 is CASSELVGGPNQPQHF. The CDR3 coding sequence is TGTGCCAGCAGTGAATTGGTAGGAGGGCCAAATCAGCCCCAGCATTTT.

The sample holds many counts of this clonotype. The rearrangement joins TRBV28 to TRBJ2-7; D possibly corresponds to TRBD1 (6 bases). The CDR3 is made up of 16 amino acids. Germline V lookup: CDR1 MDHEN, CDR2 SYDVKM. The V gene lost 5 bases and the J gene lost 2 bases, with 19 bases spanning the gap. Written as DNA, the CDR3 is TGTGCCAGCAGTCTCCCGACAGGTCCTGGGGCCTACGAGCAGTACTTC. It encodes CASSLPTGPGAYEQYF.

This clonotype appeared many times. This chain uses TRBV2 with TRBJ2-1; D is perhaps TRBD2 (5 bases). The CDR3 covers 16 residues. Germline V gene data show CDR1 as SNHLY and CDR2 as FYNNEI. Trimming stripped 6 bases from V and 1 base from J, with 16 bases between. The CDR3: CASRGRVGSSYNEQFF. The CDR3 DNA follows: TGTGCCAGCAGGGGAAGGGTAGGGAGTTCCTACAATGAGCAGTTCTTC.

This clonotype was seen at least ten times. DNA of the CDR3: TGTGCCAGCAGTCCTTCGGACTGGACATACGAGCAGTACTTC. It specifies CASSPSDWTYEQYF. This chain uses TRBV2 with TRBJ2-7, with D possibly being TRBD1 or TRBD2 (5 bases each). CDR3 size: 14 residues. Per germline, CDR1 SNHLY and CDR2 FYNNEI. Trimming took off 5 bases at V and 4 bases at J, with 15 bases between the two ends.

This clonotype occurred many times. V gene TRBV28 combines with J gene TRBJ1-2; TRBD1 matches 7 bases. V trimming: 6 bases; J trimming: 9 bases; junction bases outside the gene matches: 13. Looked up from germline, CDR1 is MDHEN and CDR2 is SYDVKM. This CDR3 is built from 14 residues. The CDR3 loop is CASSRTDRANSYTF. DNA of the CDR3: TGTGCCAGCAGCCGAACCGACAGGGCTAATAGCTACACCTTC.

This clonotype was counted at least ten times. The gene calls are TRBV13 and TRBJ1-1, with unresolved D. V was pared by 5 bases and J by 4 bases, with 17 bases between. There are 15 residues in the CDR3. Germline-derived CDR1 and CDR2 are PRHDT and FYEKMQ (reference sequence). The CDR3 DNA reads TGTGCCAGCAGCCCCAAACAGAGAATGGTCACTGAAGCTTTCTTT. It yields the protein CASSPKQRMVTEAFF.

V gene TRBV24-1 combines with J gene TRBJ2-3; no reliable D call. The CDR3 loop spans 16 amino acids. With 1 base removed from V and 0 bases from J, the gap between germline ends came to 10 bases. CDR1 and CDR2 from the germline V gene are KGHDR and SFDVKD. The CDR3 DNA is TGTGCCACCAGTGATTTACCGGATACTAGCACAGATACGCAGTATTTT. Residues: CATSDLPDTSTDTQYF.

The CDR3 DNA reads as TGTGCCAGCGTCGCAGCACTGACCGGCGAGCAGTACTTC. This sequence encodes CASVAALTGEQYF. The V call is TRBV27, the J call TRBJ2-7; no reliable D call. V shed 8 bases and J shed 6 bases, with 17 bases lying between them. Germline CDR1 is MNHEY and CDR2 is SMNVEV (reference sequence). This CDR3 has 13 amino acids.

This clonotype has at least ten counts. The chain is built from TRBV5-1 and TRBJ2-7, with 7 bases that match TRBD1. V lost 4 bases to trimming and J lost 4 bases; unmatched junction nucleotides: 5. The CDR3 is 13 residues long. Germline V gives CDR1 SGHRS, CDR2 YFSETQ. CDR3 DNA: TGCGCCAGCAGCGGGGGACAGCAATACGAGCAGTACTTC. Protein: CASSGGQQYEQYF.

As regards this clonotype: Since no conserved phenylalanine or tryptophan closes the CDR3, a read error is the likely cause. The CDR3: CASSLADRVPETQYL. For the CDR3, the DNA is TGTGCCAGCAGCTTAGCTGACAGGGTCCCAGAGACCCAGTACCTC. V usage is TRBV7-6 and J usage is TRBJ2-5; the match to TRBD1 covers 7 bases. CDR1 is SGHVS and CDR2 is FNYEAQ in the germline V gene. The CDR3 is made up of 15 amino acids. Germline trimming cut 0 bases from V and 4 bases from J; bases unmatched to any gene: 5.

There are a few counts of this clonotype. The J gene is TRBJ2-7, the V gene TRBV20-1; D gene ambiguous. V lost 1 base and J lost 8, with 12 bases in between. This CDR3 is built from 12 residues. Germline lookup yields CDR1 DFQATT and CDR2 SNEGSKA (reference sequence). The CDR3 DNA reads TGCAGTGCTAGAGGGTTTGGCGAGAAGCAGTACTTC. It is translated as CSARGFGEKQYF.

The chain is built from TRBV4-1 and TRBJ2-2, with 9 positions matching TRBD2. Germline V gives CDR1 MGHRA, CDR2 YSYEKL. The V and J ends lost 0 bases and 6 bases, in that order; junction bases with no gene match: 14. The length of the CDR3 is 19 residues. The CDR3 DNA reads as TGCGCCAGCAGCCAAGATCCGGTGGTAGCGGGAGTTGCGGCCGGGGAGCTGTTTTTT. Protein product: CASSQDPVVAGVAAGELFF.

In its sample, this clonotype was seen many times. The V gene is TRBV28, the J gene TRBJ1-1, with no clear D. V was cut by 2 bases and J by 6 bases, with 13 bases left in between. CDR1 is MDHEN and CDR2 is SYDVKM in the germline V gene. The CDR3 has 14 amino acids. The CDR3 is CASSLISPNAEAFF. The CDR3 DNA reads as TGTGCCAGCAGTTTAATATCCCCTAACGCTGAAGCTTTCTTT.

The table lists this clonotype with a few counts. The genes are TRBV14 and TRBJ2-1; 9 nucleotides align to TRBD1. CDR1 SGHDN and CDR2 FVKESK come from the germline V gene. Germline trimming cut 1 base from V and 1 base from J; bases unmatched to any gene: 2. The CDR3 is 16 amino acids. CDR3 sequence: CASSQAGQGSYNEQFF. In DNA form, the CDR3 reads TGTGCCAGCAGCCAAGCGGGACAGGGTTCCTACAATGAGCAGTTCTTC.

There are many counts of this clonotype. The V gene is TRBV13, the J gene TRBJ2-7, with 8 bases lining up with TRBD2. The CDR3 spans 14 residues. V shed 2 bases and J 3 bases; nucleotides not matched to a gene: 3. CDR1 PRHDT and CDR2 FYEKMQ come from the germline V gene (reference sequence). The CDR3 region is CASSLPGRDYEQYF. Written as DNA, the CDR3 is TGTGCCAGCAGCTTACCCGGGAGGGACTACGAGCAGTACTTC.